This T cell receptor (beta chain) was identified in a study of T cell changes during pregnancy in multiple sclerosis (dated by TCRdb to about 2019). Background for the entire study: The study examined how the T cell repertoire changed over the course of pregnancy in women with multiple sclerosis.

Preparation of the library involved the immunoSEQ multiplex PCR assay. This immuneACCESS table, as held by TCRdb, lists in-frame sequences with V and J called but not all clones. Of the missing ones, under half trace to an unresolved V gene in checked studies; the others have no known cause. Across this sample there are roughly 110,000 clones, with about nine tenths seen only once. The ten top clones hold 0.78% of the sample. Comments on this clone: Its target antigen remains unknown. Within one base of it there is no much larger clone, and no base qualities were kept.

The cysteine opens and the phenylalanine closes a CDR3 of 13 amino acids. Here the CDR3 DNA is all that survives: 39 bases in frame from base 1. In the germline V gene, CDR1 corresponds to SGHTA and CDR2 to FQGTGA. The germline V end is reduced by 5 bases and the J end by 7 bases; junction bases left unmatched: 5. Source: peripheral blood, taken in the third trimester of pregnancy. The receptor chain draws on TRBV7-3 and TRBJ1-2; the junction holds 9 bases that match TRBD1. The source is a female donor in good health, enrolled as a control in a pregnancy study. This receptor has the CDR3 CASSQGQGRGYTF. In nucleotides, the sequence is TGTGCCAGCAGCCAGGGACAGGGACGTGGCTACACCTTC.